This TCR beta chain was found in a study of T cell responses to AZD1222 COVID-19 vaccine. Germline V CDR1 and CDR2: SGHNT, YYREEE (reference sequence). After removal of 4 bases from V and 1 base from J, the junction contained 4 bases not matched to a gene. The CDR3 contains 15 residues. TCRdb keeps only in-frame clones here, not all; method: immunoSEQ multiplex PCR. Of roughly 100,000 clones listed, 90% are singletons. The V gene is TRBV5-4, the J gene TRBJ1-3, with 8 bases aligning to TRBD1. The receptor was isolated from an adult in good health. The input for sequencing was peripheral blood, taken on day 0 of AZD1222 vaccination. CDR3 DNA sequence: TGTGCCAGCAGCAAGGGGACAGGATCTGGAAACACCATATATTTT. Translating it yields CASSKGTGSGNTIYF.